This is a list of T cell receptor beta chains from one sample in a study of spatial heterogeneity in lung cancer. TCRdb reprocessed the 5' RACE reads via MiXCR and lists one record per CDR3 protein. The sample contains a few thousand distinct CDR3 sequences, approximately 4.4% of which appear only once. The sample in question was lung tumor tissue, obtained at surgery. The receptors were gathered from a female donor with early-stage non-small cell lung cancer. Each CDR3 is given without its conserved first and last residue. The order of the fields is clone size, J gene, V gene, CDR3 protein. Clone size is not always given. Where it is, it says once, few, many or a class for expanded clones.

clone size: medium-sized; J gene: TRBJ1-1; V gene: TRBV13; CDR3 protein: ASSIGQLEAF
clone size: few; J gene: TRBJ1-5; V gene: TRBV30; CDR3 protein: AWSVRRLDQPQH
clone size: medium-sized; J gene: TRBJ1-2; V gene: TRBV7-2; CDR3 protein: ASSSTTGHQNYGYT
clone size: large; J gene: TRBJ2-1; V gene: TRBV6-2/TRBV6-3; CDR3 protein: ASSRTDNNEQF
clone size: many; J gene: TRBJ1-5; V gene: TRBV7-6; CDR3 protein: ASSKGNQPQH
clone size: medium-sized; J gene: TRBJ1-2; V gene: TRBV12-3/TRBV12-4; CDR3 protein: ASSPTPDGYT
clone size: many; J gene: TRBJ2-1; V gene: TRBV11-2; CDR3 protein: ASSPSHRFNEQF
clone size: many; J gene: TRBJ2-6; V gene: TRBV9; CDR3 protein: ASSVGQRSGANVLT
clone size: medium-sized; J gene: TRBJ2-1; V gene: TRBV9; CDR3 protein: ASSVGIRGGAWFNEQF
clone size: medium-sized; J gene: TRBJ2-5; V gene: TRBV20-1; CDR3 protein: SARRASGGQETQY
clone size: medium-sized; J gene: TRBJ2-2; V gene: TRBV2; CDR3 protein: ASSVPQGPLPNTGELF
clone size: medium-sized; J gene: TRBJ1-2; V gene: TRBV2; CDR3 protein: ASTDHSPYGYT
clone size: medium-sized; J gene: TRBJ1-5; V gene: TRBV15; CDR3 protein: ATSRDRGRPNQPQH
clone size: -; J gene: TRBJ1-5; V gene: TRBV7-2; CDR3 protein: ASSLRIGEYSNQPQH
clone size: medium-sized; J gene: TRBJ1-1; V gene: TRBV28; CDR3 protein: ASSLAQGMYTEAF
clone size: large; J gene: TRBJ2-4; V gene: TRBV20-1; CDR3 protein: SARAVSLKNIQY
clone size: many; J gene: TRBJ1-2; V gene: TRBV12-3/TRBV12-4; CDR3 protein: ASTMDRGNGYT
clone size: medium-sized; J gene: TRBJ2-7; V gene: TRBV7-9; CDR3 protein: ASSTTGTGTEQY
clone size: medium-sized; J gene: TRBJ1-6; V gene: TRBV5-6; CDR3 protein: ASSRDRGNSPLH
clone size: medium-sized; J gene: TRBJ2-7; V gene: TRBV20-1; CDR3 protein: SARAGSPYEQY
clone size: medium-sized; J gene: TRBJ2-2; V gene: TRBV27; CDR3 protein: ASSSITPDRSRPGELF
clone size: medium-sized; J gene: TRBJ2-7; V gene: TRBV3-1; CDR3 protein: ASSPLGSEQY
clone size: medium-sized; J gene: TRBJ2-5; V gene: TRBV4-2; CDR3 protein: ASSQDTGSKETQY
clone size: medium-sized; J gene: TRBJ1-6; V gene: TRBV11-3; CDR3 protein: ASSFNSDSPLH
clone size: medium-sized; J gene: TRBJ2-2; V gene: TRBV11-1; CDR3 protein: ASSLVLGGGRPGELF
clone size: medium-sized; J gene: TRBJ2-7; V gene: TRBV7-3; CDR3 protein: ASRIKAGQGREQY
clone size: medium-sized; J gene: TRBJ1-6; V gene: TRBV28; CDR3 protein: ASQGSPSPLH
clone size: medium-sized; J gene: TRBJ2-2; V gene: TRBV20-1; CDR3 protein: SATGVSTGELF
clone size: medium-sized; J gene: TRBJ1-2; V gene: TRBV5-1; CDR3 protein: ASSLDEGFYGYT
clone size: -; J gene: TRBJ2-1; V gene: TRBV3-1; CDR3 protein: ASSQVTFEQF
clone size: many; J gene: TRBJ2-2; V gene: TRBV7-3; CDR3 protein: ASSLGLTNTGELF
clone size: many; J gene: TRBJ1-6; V gene: TRBV20-1; CDR3 protein: SAYEGGGYNSPLH
clone size: many; J gene: TRBJ2-1; V gene: TRBV12-3/TRBV12-4; CDR3 protein: ASRGGYNEQF
clone size: medium-sized; J gene: TRBJ2-2; V gene: TRBV20-1; CDR3 protein: SAKRANTGELF
clone size: medium-sized; J gene: TRBJ1-2; V gene: TRBV5-5; CDR3 protein: ASSPWPDDYGYT
clone size: many; J gene: TRBJ2-3; V gene: TRBV9; CDR3 protein: ASSVSLRTDTQY
clone size: medium-sized; J gene: TRBJ2-1; V gene: TRBV5-5; CDR3 protein: ASSLVGGSTNEQF
clone size: medium-sized; J gene: TRBJ2-4; V gene: TRBV20-1; CDR3 protein: SARVFRGLAKNIQY
clone size: many; J gene: TRBJ2-2; V gene: TRBV2; CDR3 protein: ASSAGGRTGELF
clone size: medium-sized; J gene: TRBJ2-7; V gene: TRBV2; CDR3 protein: ASSAAGTGDFYEQY
clone size: -; J gene: TRBJ1-5; V gene: TRBV28; CDR3 protein: ERSLALGGQPQH
clone size: medium-sized; J gene: TRBJ2-1; V gene: TRBV19; CDR3 protein: ASSILAGGNEQF
clone size: many; J gene: TRBJ2-2; V gene: TRBV30; CDR3 protein: AWSVHVWRGGANTGELF
clone size: medium-sized; J gene: TRBJ1-5; V gene: TRBV27; CDR3 protein: ASSLWGGVGNQPQH
clone size: few; J gene: TRBJ2-7; V gene: TRBV30; CDR3 protein: AWRRQGSDEQY
clone size: medium-sized; J gene: TRBJ1-6; V gene: TRBV7-9; CDR3 protein: ASSSHEGQGASSPLH
clone size: medium-sized; J gene: TRBJ1-1; V gene: TRBV7-9; CDR3 protein: ATSTLVNTEAF
clone size: medium-sized; J gene: TRBJ2-2; V gene: TRBV29-1; CDR3 protein: SGGTGPGELF
clone size: large; J gene: TRBJ1-2; V gene: TRBV5-6; CDR3 protein: ASFYGQQLYGYT
clone size: many; J gene: TRBJ2-2; V gene: TRBV12-3/TRBV12-4; CDR3 protein: ASSLQGSNTGELF
clone size: medium-sized; J gene: TRBJ2-5; V gene: TRBV5-6; CDR3 protein: ASSTGLLQETQY
clone size: many; J gene: TRBJ2-7; V gene: TRBV7-3; CDR3 protein: ASSLRALHPGAYEQY
clone size: medium-sized; J gene: TRBJ2-2; V gene: TRBV9; CDR3 protein: ASSVEIARVGELF
clone size: -; J gene: TRBJ2-1; V gene: TRBV27; CDR3 protein: ASSLDGGTFYNEQF
clone size: medium-sized; J gene: TRBJ2-5; V gene: TRBV5-6; CDR3 protein: ASSLRLLAGYSQETQY
clone size: -; J gene: TRBJ1-5; V gene: TRBV12-3/TRBV12-4; CDR3 protein: ASSPRGIQPQH
clone size: medium-sized; J gene: TRBJ2-2; V gene: TRBV6-5; CDR3 protein: ASRRENTGELF
clone size: medium-sized; J gene: TRBJ1-2; V gene: TRBV5-1; CDR3 protein: ASSLEGQVYGYT